This T cell receptor (beta chain) was documented in a study of post-analysis software for immune sequencing data. At the level of the study: Courses of disease covered relapsing-remitting, secondary progressive and progressive-relapsing multiple sclerosis. Broader study findings: With F measure, samples from one preparation batch clustered together strongly. Comparison with controls showed significantly lower normalized Chao1 diversity in multiple sclerosis patients. Five or six TRBV segments (TRBV5-6, TRBV5-1 and TRBV20-1 among them) occurred more frequently in patients than in controls.

As for this clonotype: Its antigen is unknown.

Prepared libraries of TCR beta cDNA carried unique molecular identifiers. Input populations of roughly 0.85 to 11 million T cells gave rise to about 480,000 cDNA molecules. TCRdb re-derived calls from the PCR reads in MiXCR, one entry per CDR3 protein. The table lists some 690,000 distinct CDR3 sequences, around 60% of them singletons. V shed 0 bases, J shed 0 bases, and the junction held 9 bases outside the gene matches. The CDR3 has 20 residues. CDR1 and CDR2 (germline): SGHRS, YFSETQ. Sequenced material: blood. This TCR came from a girl aged 2-10 years with multiple sclerosis. The J gene is TRBJ2-7, the V gene TRBV5-1, with 16 nucleotides matching TRBD2. The CDR3 loop is CASSLALPGLAGGHSYEQYF. In DNA, the CDR3 is TGCGCCAGCAGCTTGGCCCTACCGGGACTAGCGGGAGGGCACTCCTACGAGCAGTACTTC.